The clone carrying this T cell receptor beta chain was recorded a few times. Generated by immunoSEQ multiplex PCR, the TCRdb table keeps only in-frame clones and is missing some. The profile covers about 120,000 clones, with around 84% appearing a single time and roughly a quarter taken by the ten largest. These data come from a study of T cell responses to AZD1222 COVID-19 vaccine. Trimming took 2 bases from V and 4 from J, leaving 7 bases between them. The V gene's germline CDR1 is SGHTS and CDR2 YDEGEE. This CDR3 has 13 residues. This material consisted of peripheral blood, taken 28 days after the second AZD1222 dose. The source of this sequence is an adult who received the AZD1222 COVID-19 vaccine. The chain employs TRBV5-8 and TRBJ1-5, with unresolved D. CDR3 sequence reads: CASSLGLNQPQHF. CDR3 bases: TGTGCCAGCAGCTTAGGACTGAATCAGCCCCAGCATTTT.